A single T cell receptor beta chain is shown here with its context. Its specificity is unknown. Naive CD8 populations comprised CD45RO-negative cells positively selected for CCR7, excluding terminally differentiated effector memory CD45RA+ cells. Genomic DNA from each subset was divided evenly over several immunoSEQ plates. The table came from immunoSEQ multiplex PCR; TCRdb's copy has only in-frame clones and leaves some out. The data contain roughly 650,000 clones, around 96% of them seen just once; the ten biggest clones take up more than 0.085%. These data originate in a study of shared clonotypes between healthy human individuals. The V segment lost 0 bases and the J segment 7 bases; nucleotides outside the gene matches: 2. There are 16 residues in the CDR3. The germline V gene encodes CDR1 LGHNA and CDR2 YNFKEQ. Study-wide results and caveats: Between a handful of donors, naive CD4 clonotypes were shared at a level of about 5%. An expected dependence of interdonor clonotype sharing on sequencing depth was noted. The four-donor shared clonotypes exceeded non-shared clonotypes in generation probability, with non-shared ones scoring lower.

This clonotype was obtained from a woman in her 30s in good health. The V and J genes are TRBV4-2 and TRBJ2-1; 14 bases are a match to TRBD2. The sample taken for sequencing was naive CD8+ T cells sorted from blood. CDR3 bases: TGTGCCAGCAGCCAAGATTGGACTAGCGGGAGGAATGAGCAGTTCTTC. This codes for CASSQDWTSGRNEQFF.